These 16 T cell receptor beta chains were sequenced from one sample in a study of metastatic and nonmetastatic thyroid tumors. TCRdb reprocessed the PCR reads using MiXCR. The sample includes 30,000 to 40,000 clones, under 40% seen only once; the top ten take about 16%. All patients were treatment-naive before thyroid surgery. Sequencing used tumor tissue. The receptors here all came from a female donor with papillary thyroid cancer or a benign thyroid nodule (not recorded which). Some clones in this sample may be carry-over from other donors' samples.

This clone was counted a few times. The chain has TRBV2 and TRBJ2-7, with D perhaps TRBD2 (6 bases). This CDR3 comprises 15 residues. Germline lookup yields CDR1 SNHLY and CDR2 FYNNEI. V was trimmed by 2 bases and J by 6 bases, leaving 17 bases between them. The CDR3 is CASSETVRRRGEQYF. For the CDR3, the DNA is TGTGCCAGCAGTGAAACAGTGAGAAGGAGGGGCGAGCAGTACTTC.

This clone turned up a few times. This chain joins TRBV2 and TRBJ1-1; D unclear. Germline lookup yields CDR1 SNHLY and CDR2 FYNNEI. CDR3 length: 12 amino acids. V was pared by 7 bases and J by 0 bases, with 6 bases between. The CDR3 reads CASKELNTEAFF. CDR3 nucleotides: TGTGCCAGCAAAGAGTTGAACACTGAAGCTTTCTTT.

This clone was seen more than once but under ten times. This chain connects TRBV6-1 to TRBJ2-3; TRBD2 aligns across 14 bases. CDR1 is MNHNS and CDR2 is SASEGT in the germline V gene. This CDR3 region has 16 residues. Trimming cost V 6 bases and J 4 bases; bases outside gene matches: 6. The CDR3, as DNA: TGTGCCAGCAGACGACTAGCGGGAGGGCCCCCAGATACGCAGTATTTT. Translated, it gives CASRRLAGGPPDTQYF.

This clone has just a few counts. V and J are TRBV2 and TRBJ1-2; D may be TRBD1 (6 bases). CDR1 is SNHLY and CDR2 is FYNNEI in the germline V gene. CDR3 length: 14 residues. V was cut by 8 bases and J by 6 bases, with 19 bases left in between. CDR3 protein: CASSDPGARDGYTF. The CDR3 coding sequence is TGTGCCAGCTCCGATCCGGGGGCAAGGGATGGCTACACCTTC.

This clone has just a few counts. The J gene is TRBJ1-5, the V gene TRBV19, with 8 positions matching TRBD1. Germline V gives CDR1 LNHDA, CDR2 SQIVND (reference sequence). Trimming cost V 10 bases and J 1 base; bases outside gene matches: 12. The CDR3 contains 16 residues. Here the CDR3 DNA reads TGTGCCACACTACCCACAGGGGGTTTAAGCAATCAGCCCCAGCATTTT. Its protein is CATLPTGGLSNQPQHF.

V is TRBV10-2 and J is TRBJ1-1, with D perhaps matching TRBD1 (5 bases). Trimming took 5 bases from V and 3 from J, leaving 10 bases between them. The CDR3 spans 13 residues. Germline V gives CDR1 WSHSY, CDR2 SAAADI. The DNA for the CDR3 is TGCGCCAGCAGTTCAACAGGCTACACTGAAGCTTTCTTT. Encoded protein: CASSSTGYTEAFF.

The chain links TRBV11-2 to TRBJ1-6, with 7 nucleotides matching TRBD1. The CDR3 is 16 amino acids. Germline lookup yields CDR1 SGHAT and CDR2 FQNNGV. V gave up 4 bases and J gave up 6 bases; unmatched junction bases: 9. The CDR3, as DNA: TGTGCCAGCAGCTATAGACAGGGTGATATTAATTCACCCCTCCACTTT. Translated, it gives CASSYRQGDINSPLHF.

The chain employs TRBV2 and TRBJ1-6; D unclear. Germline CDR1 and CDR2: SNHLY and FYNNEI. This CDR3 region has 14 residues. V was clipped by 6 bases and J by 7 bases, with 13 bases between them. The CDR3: CASREDDRNSPLHF. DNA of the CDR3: TGTGCCAGCAGGGAGGACGATAGGAATTCACCCCTCCACTTT.

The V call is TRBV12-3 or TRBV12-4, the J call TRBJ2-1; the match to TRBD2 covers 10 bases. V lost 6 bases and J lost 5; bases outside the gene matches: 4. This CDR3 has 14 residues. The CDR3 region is CASRSGGAHNEQFF. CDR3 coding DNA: TGTGCCAGCAGGAGCGGGGGGGCCCACAATGAGCAGTTCTTC.

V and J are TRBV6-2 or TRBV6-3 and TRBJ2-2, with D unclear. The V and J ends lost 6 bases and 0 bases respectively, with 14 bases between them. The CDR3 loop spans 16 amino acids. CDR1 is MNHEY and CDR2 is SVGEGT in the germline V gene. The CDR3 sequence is CASRKPTTSNTGELFF. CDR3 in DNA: TGTGCCAGCAGGAAGCCCACCACTTCGAACACCGGGGAGCTGTTTTTT.

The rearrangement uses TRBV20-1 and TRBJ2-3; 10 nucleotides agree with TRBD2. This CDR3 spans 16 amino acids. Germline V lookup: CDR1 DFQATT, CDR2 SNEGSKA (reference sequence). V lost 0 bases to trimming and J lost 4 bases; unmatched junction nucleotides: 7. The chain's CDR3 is CSARDRLAGVADTQYF. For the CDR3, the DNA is TGCAGTGCTAGAGATCGTCTAGCGGGAGTGGCAGATACGCAGTATTTT.

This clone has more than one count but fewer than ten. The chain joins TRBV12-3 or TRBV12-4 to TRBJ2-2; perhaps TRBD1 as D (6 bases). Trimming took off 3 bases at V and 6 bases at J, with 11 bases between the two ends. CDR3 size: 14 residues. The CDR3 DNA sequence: TGTGCCAGCAGTTTGTTACAGGGCTCCGGGGAGCTGTTTTTT. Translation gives CASSLLQGSGELFF.

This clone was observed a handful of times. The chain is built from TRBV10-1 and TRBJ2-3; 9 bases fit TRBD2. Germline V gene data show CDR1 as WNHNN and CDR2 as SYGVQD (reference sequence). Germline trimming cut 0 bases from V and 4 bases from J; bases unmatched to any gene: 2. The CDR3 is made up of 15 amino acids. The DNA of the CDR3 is TGCGCCAGCAGTGAGTCTAGCGGGAGTTCAGATACGCAGTATTTT. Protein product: CASSESSGSSDTQYF.

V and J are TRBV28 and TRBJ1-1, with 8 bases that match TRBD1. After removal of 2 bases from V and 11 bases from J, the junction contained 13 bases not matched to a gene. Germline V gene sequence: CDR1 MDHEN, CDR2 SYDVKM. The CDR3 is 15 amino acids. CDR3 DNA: TGTGCCAGCAGTTTAACAGGGGGACAGCCTTTGATGGCTTTCTTT. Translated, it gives CASSLTGGQPLMAFF.

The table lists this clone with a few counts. The CDR3 DNA reads as TGTGCCAGCATCGCCGTACATACCGTAGGTGGCTACACCTTC. Its translation is CASIAVHTVGGYTF. The gene calls are TRBV28 and TRBJ1-2, with D unresolved. The length of the CDR3 is 14 residues. In germline, CDR1 is MDHEN, CDR2 SYDVKM. Trimming shortened V by 7 bases and J by 7 bases, and 19 bases separated the two germline ends.

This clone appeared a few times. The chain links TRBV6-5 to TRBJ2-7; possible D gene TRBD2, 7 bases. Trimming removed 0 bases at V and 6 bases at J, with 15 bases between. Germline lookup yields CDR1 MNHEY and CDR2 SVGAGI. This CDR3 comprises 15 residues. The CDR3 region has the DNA TGTGCCAGCAGTTACTCGGGAGGGGGGGCCTTCGAGCAGTACTTC. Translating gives CASSYSGGGAFEQYF.